This TCR beta chain was captured in a study of blood T cells in healthy people across ages (dated by TCRdb to the mid-2010s). Some background on the complete study: Template switching captured roughly one uniquely barcoded TCR beta cDNA molecule per two T cells in model experiments. To avoid experimental bias, donors of different ages were randomly spread across the sequencing lanes. The study measured age-related changes in TCR beta repertoire diversity using deep sequencing normalized with unique cDNA molecular identifiers. The study analyzed two additional independent replicas of 1 million unique cDNA reads from the same blood draw for two donors, one aged 18 to 30 and one aged 80 or older. Donors were grouped into four age groups: young (average about 15 years), middle-aged (about 38), aged (around 60) and long-lived (approximately 75). Overall results and qualifications from the work: Estimates of total diversity from one million sequenced T cells were regarded as lower bounds and underestimates. As age increased, observed TCR beta diversity per million T cells dropped in a roughly linear way, and a significant reduction was already evident by age around 41. Bulk unsorted PBMC profiling prevented conclusive comparison of naive and antigen-experienced compartments. Observed TCR beta diversity correlated strongly with the percentage of naive T cells measured by flow cytometry. Compared with the aged group, the long-lived group had more naive CD4+ T cells, fewer expanded clones and increased TCR diversity, suggesting age selection. Because donor CMV infection status was unknown, age-related changes in expanded clonotypes were potentially confounded.

This clonotype was counted a few times. It lacks a known antigen. No much larger clone exists at a distance of one base, and base qualities are not known. The donors were 40 or so Caucasian individuals from Russia, aged 6 to 90 years, who were systemically healthy. Ten milliliters of peripheral blood were drawn from each donor into EDTA-treated Vacutainer tubes. Ficoll-Paque density-gradient centrifugation was used to isolate PBMCs, with at least 6.5 million per sample. Trizol reagent was used to extract total RNA from PBMCs, with at least 5 micrograms per sample. Naive CD45RAhigh/CD27high T cell percentages were measured by flow cytometry on a PBMC aliquot from every donor. Receptor amplification or capture employed 5' RACE. Instrument used: Illumina HiSeq 2500. A second PCR of about 6 to 11 cycles was performed with a sample-barcoded 5' primer and a J-beta primer mix. A unique molecular identifier was introduced onto each TCR beta cDNA molecule by a template-switch 5' adaptor carrying 12 random nucleotides. At least 3 million CDR3-containing paired-end reads were obtained from each sample. The Mint cDNA synthesis kit, primed by a TRBC-specific oligonucleotide, was used to synthesize first-strand cDNA from all RNA. Following uracil-DNA glycosylase treatment, a first 18-cycle PCR with universal primers M1SS and BC2_uni_R was performed on all cDNA. The source study handled its data this way. Normalization of each sample was performed by random selection of 1 million high-quality reads, each carrying a distinct molecular identifier. Reads sharing molecular identifiers were discarded rather than binned into consensus sequences. MiTCR, with a Q25 quality threshold and the strictest error-elimination algorithm, was used for CDR3 identification, clonotype clustering and error correction. A nonparametric unseen species model using Euler transformation provided a lower-bound estimate of total TCR beta diversity. Using fastp at Q25 and MiXCR, TCRdb reprocessed the public reads and kept productive beta chains. Rows are unified per CDR3 protein, each entry keeping the most common DNA and genes. These V and J calls originate from TCRdb's pipeline instead of the authors' own analysis. The table for this sample lists around 1,500,000 distinct CDR3 sequences; 25% to 30% of them were counted only once. The ten biggest clones cover over 7% of the sample.

The junction carries 22 bases between V and J, which are trimmed by 4 bases and 8 bases respectively. The CDR3 holds 16 amino acids from the cysteine to the phenylalanine. CDR3 DNA is the only sequence kept; it has 48 bases, read in frame from the first base. For CDR1 and CDR2, the germline V gene lists SGHDT and YYEEEE. The origin of this receptor is a woman younger than 45 in good health. The sample taken for sequencing was blood. The chain couples TRBV5-6 to TRBJ2-1, and perhaps TRBD2 as D gene, on 6 matching bases. The nucleotide sequence reads TGTGCCAGCAGCGCGGGACGAGGACGGGATCTCGATGAGCAGTTCTTC. Its protein is CASSAGRGRDLDEQFF.